The 22 T cell receptor beta chains given below trace back to one sample, sequenced in a study of PD-1 blockade in classical Hodgkin lymphoma. Time point meaning: newly diagnosed, previously untreated cHL patient sample. With magnetic negative selection, CD4+ T cells were purified from PBMCs that had been thawed. Produced via immunoSEQ multiplex PCR; TCRdb's table is partial and in-frame only. In the table there are around 16,000 clones, around 84% of which are singletons. Source material: CD4+ T cells from blood. The receptors derive from a human donor with classical Hodgkin lymphoma.

This rearrangement joins TRBV4-2 to TRBJ1-2, with 9 positions matching TRBD1. Trimming at V came to 5 bases and at J to 7 bases, leaving 14 bases not matched to a gene. Germline V lookup: CDR1 LGHNA, CDR2 YNFKEQ. CDR3 length: 16 residues. This CDR3 reads CASSLAPLQGAGGYTF. The CDR3 DNA sequence: TGTGCCAGCAGCTTGGCCCCTTTACAGGGGGCGGGTGGCTACACCTTC.

This clone has more than one count but fewer than ten. The J gene is TRBJ2-5, the V gene TRBV29-1; the match to TRBD1 covers 8 bases. The V segment lost 7 bases and the J segment 3 bases; nucleotides outside the gene matches: 13. The CDR3 extends over 15 amino acids. Germline lookup yields CDR1 SQVTM and CDR2 ANQGSEA. This CDR3 reads CSAERIQGAKETQYF. For the CDR3, the DNA is TGCAGCGCCGAAAGGATTCAGGGGGCGAAAGAGACCCAGTACTTC.

The V and J genes are TRBV7-2 and TRBJ2-2; weak D call: TRBD2 (6 bases). This CDR3 contains 14 residues. Deletions cut 5 bases from V and 2 bases from J, with 9 bases between. CDR1 and CDR2 (germline): SGHTA, FQGNSA. CDR3 residues: CASSAGRNTGELFF. The CDR3 DNA sequence: TGTGCCAGCAGCGCCGGGAGAAACACCGGGGAGCTGTTTTTT.

The chain recombines TRBV4-2 with TRBJ2-5; TRBD2 matches at 9 bases. The J call may be faulty, since TRBJ2-7 better matches the DNA end. This CDR3 has 15 amino acids. CDR1 and CDR2 from the germline V gene are LGHNA and YNFKEQ. CDR3 loop: CASSDNSGSTYEQYF. As DNA, the CDR3 is TGTGCCAGCAGCGACAATAGCGGGAGCACCTACGAGCAGTACTTC.

This chain links TRBV28 with TRBJ2-7; TRBD2 matches at 11 bases. The J segment lost 0 bases and the V segment lost 5 bases, leaving 6 bases of the junction unmatched. Looked up from germline, CDR1 is MDHEN and CDR2 is SYDVKM. This CDR3 has 16 residues. The CDR3 loop reads CASSRLAGKSSYEQYF. The CDR3, as DNA: TGTGCCAGCAGTCGACTAGCGGGAAAGAGCTCCTACGAGCAGTACTTC.

This chain joins TRBV4-3 and TRBJ1-4; D may be TRBD1 (5 bases). The V end lost 4 bases, the J end lost 0 bases, and 15 bases lay between the germline ends. The CDR3 extends over 17 amino acids. Germline V CDR1 and CDR2: LGHNA, YSLEER. CDR3 coding DNA: TGCGCCAGCAGCCCTTCCGGGCAGGGCTCAACTAATGAAAAACTGTTTTTT. Its translation: CASSPSGQGSTNEKLFF.

The genes are TRBV6-4 and TRBJ2-6, with TRBD2 matching over 7 bases. The CDR3 runs 16 residues. Germline loops: CDR1 MRHNA, CDR2 SNTAGT. Unmatched junction bases numbered 11, after V lost 8 bases and J lost 4 bases. The CDR3 here is CASGREVGGGANVLTF. DNA of the CDR3: TGTGCCAGCGGTCGGGAGGTAGGTGGCGGGGCCAACGTCCTGACTTTC.

This sequence joins TRBV18 and TRBJ2-7; weak D call: TRBD1 (5 bases). The germline V and J ends were trimmed by 6 bases and 2 bases, with 17 bases remaining between them. The CDR3 extends over 15 amino acids. The germline gives CDR1 KGHSH, CDR2 LQKENI. DNA for the CDR3: TGTGCCAGCTCGCCAAGGGCGACAGAAGCCTACGAGCAGTACTTC. This gives the protein CASSPRATEAYEQYF.

CDR3 region: CASSIGQSVNYGYTF. CDR3 sequence (DNA): TGTGCCAGTAGTATAGGACAGAGCGTAAACTATGGCTACACCTTC. The rearrangement uses TRBV19 and TRBJ1-2, with D possibly TRBD1 on 5 matching bases. The CDR3 covers 15 residues. Germline V gives CDR1 LNHDA, CDR2 SQIVND (reference sequence). Trimming took 1 base from V and 2 from J, leaving 11 bases between them.

CDR3 protein: CASSSHGLAGGETQYF. CDR3 coding DNA: TGTGCCAGCAGTTCCCACGGACTAGCGGGCGGTGAGACCCAGTACTTC. The V gene is TRBV27, the J gene TRBJ2-5, with 11 bases matching TRBD2. The CDR3 spans 16 residues. Unmatched junction bases numbered 9, after V lost 4 bases and J lost 5 bases. The germline V gene encodes CDR1 MNHEY and CDR2 SMNVEV (reference sequence).

The V gene is TRBV19, the J gene TRBJ2-2; D is perhaps TRBD1 (6 bases). The V gene's germline CDR1 is LNHDA and CDR2 SQIVND (reference sequence). V lost 4 bases, J lost 5 bases, and 11 bases lay in between. This CDR3 contains 14 residues. DNA of the CDR3: TGTGCCAGTAGTACCACAGGGTGGACCGGGGAGCTGTTTTTT. This encodes CASSTTGWTGELFF.

This clone was seen only once. This sequence joins TRBV28 and TRBJ2-7, with 8 bases that match TRBD2. Germline V gene lookup returns CDR1 MDHEN and CDR2 SYDVKM. This CDR3 has 14 amino acids. J gave up 9 bases and V 2 bases, and 9 bases lay outside the gene matches. The CDR3 nucleotides read TGTGCCAGCAGTTTAGCTAGCGGGTCCTCCCCGCAGTACTTC. Its protein is CASSLASGSSPQYF.

The chain is built from TRBV28 and TRBJ2-7, with TRBD1 as a possible D gene (6 bases). In germline, CDR1 is MDHEN, CDR2 SYDVKM. This CDR3 has 12 amino acids. V lost 3 bases, J lost 3 bases, and 6 bases lay in between. CDR3 amino acids: CASSLDSYEQYF. The DNA of the CDR3 is TGTGCCAGCAGTTTGGACAGCTACGAGCAGTACTTC.

This clone was recorded a few times. The chain employs TRBV12-5 and TRBJ2-3; possible D gene TRBD2, 7 bases. Trimming pared 6 bases from V and 4 bases from J, leaving 14 bases between. Germline V gene lookup returns CDR1 LGHNT and CDR2 FRNRAP. The CDR3 loop spans 14 amino acids. The DNA for the CDR3 is TGTGCTAGTGGGAAGGGGGAGGGCGCAGATACGCAGTATTTT. It translates to CASGKGEGADTQYF.

The rearrangement uses TRBV5-1 and TRBJ1-2; 9 nucleotides agree with TRBD1. The CDR3 length is 16 residues. V dropped 4 bases and J dropped 8; count of bases not matched to a gene: 15. Germline CDR1 SGHRS, CDR2 YFSETQ. The CDR3 DNA is TGCGCCAGCAGCCTAACCGGGACAGGGATGTTGTTGGGCTACACCTTC. Its protein product is CASSLTGTGMLLGYTF. The full variable domain, rest sourced from reference TRBV5-1 and TRBJ1-2, is KAGVTQTPRYLIKTRGQQVTLSCSPISGHRSVSWYQQTPGQGLQFLFEYFSETQRNKGNFPGRFSGRQFSNSRSEMNVSTLELGDSALYLCASSLTGTGMLLGYTFGSGTRLTVV.

This chain connects TRBV7-9 to TRBJ1-2, with D tentatively TRBD1 (6 bases). V was trimmed by 1 base and J by 2 bases, leaving 14 bases between them. Germline V lookup: CDR1 SEHNR, CDR2 FQNEAQ (reference sequence). The CDR3 length is 16 residues. DNA for the CDR3: TGTGCCAGCAGCTTAGTCGGGGGCAGGCAAAACTATGGCTACACCTTC. Amino acid sequence: CASSLVGGRQNYGYTF.

The gene calls are TRBV6-4 and TRBJ1-1; no definite D call. The CDR3 has 13 amino acids. Germline assignment: CDR1 MRHNA and CDR2 SNTAGT. V gave up 4 bases and J gave up 2 bases, with 8 bases separating them. CDR3 region: CASSVQHNTEAFF. Written as DNA, the CDR3 is TGTGCCAGCAGTGTCCAGCACAACACTGAAGCTTTCTTT.

The rearrangement links TRBV6-1 to TRBJ1-1; D uncertain. The germline gives CDR1 MNHNS, CDR2 SASEGT. This CDR3 is built from 13 residues. V lost 7 bases, J lost 0 bases, and 9 bases lay in between. The CDR3 loop is CASTIGMNTEAFF. The CDR3 DNA follows: TGTGCCAGCACAATCGGCATGAACACTGAAGCTTTCTTT.

The chain couples TRBV5-1 to TRBJ1-1; D is unresolved. Trimming removed 1 base from V and 5 bases from J, with 21 bases in between. CDR1 and CDR2 (germline): SGHRS, YFSETQ. The CDR3 totals 17 residues. DNA of the CDR3: TGCGCCAGCAGCTTGATGGCGTTGGATAATTCAAGGACTGAAGCTTTCTTT. This codes for CASSLMALDNSRTEAFF.

The gene calls are TRBV28 and TRBJ1-2; 8 bases map to TRBD1. Germline CDR1 and CDR2: MDHEN and SYDVKM. The CDR3 is made up of 16 amino acids. The ends lost 8 bases at V and 6 bases at J; junction bases unmatched: 17. The CDR3 sequence: CASLRGDRREGDGYTF. CDR3 coding DNA: TGTGCCAGCCTTCGTGGGGACAGGCGGGAGGGAGATGGCTACACCTTC.

In nucleotides, the CDR3 is TGTGCCAGCAGCTTACTTGGGGACAGGGGATGGCGAGATACGCAGTATTTT. Protein sequence: CASSLLGDRGWRDTQYF. V and J are TRBV7-9 and TRBJ2-3, with TRBD1 matching over 10 bases. The CDR3 length is 17 residues. CDR1 is SEHNR, CDR2 FQNEAQ, per germline (reference sequence). Unmatched junction bases numbered 10, after V lost 2 bases and J lost 5 bases.

V gene TRBV19 combines with J gene TRBJ2-5; 9 bases line up with TRBD1. V shed 5 bases, J shed 7 bases, and the junction held 5 bases outside the gene matches. Germline CDR1 LNHDA, CDR2 SQIVND (reference sequence). The CDR3 spans 13 residues. For the CDR3, the DNA is TGTGCCAGTAGTGAGGGACAGGGCCTGACCCAGTACTTC. Translated, it gives CASSEGQGLTQYF.